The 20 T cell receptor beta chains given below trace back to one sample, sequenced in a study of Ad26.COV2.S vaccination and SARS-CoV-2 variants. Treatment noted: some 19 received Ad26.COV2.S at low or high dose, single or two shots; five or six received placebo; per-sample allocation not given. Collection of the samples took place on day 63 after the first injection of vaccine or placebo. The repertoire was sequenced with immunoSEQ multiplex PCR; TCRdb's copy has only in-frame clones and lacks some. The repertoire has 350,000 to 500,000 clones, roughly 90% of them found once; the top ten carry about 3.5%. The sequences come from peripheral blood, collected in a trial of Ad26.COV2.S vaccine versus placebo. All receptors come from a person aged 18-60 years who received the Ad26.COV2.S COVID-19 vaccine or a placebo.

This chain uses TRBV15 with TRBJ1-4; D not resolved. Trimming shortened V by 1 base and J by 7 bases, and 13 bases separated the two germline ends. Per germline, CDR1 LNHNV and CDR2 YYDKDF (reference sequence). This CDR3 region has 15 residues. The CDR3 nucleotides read TGTGCCACCAGCAGAGTGTCGGGCGAGAGTGAAAAACTGTTTTTT. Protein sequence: CATSRVSGESEKLFF. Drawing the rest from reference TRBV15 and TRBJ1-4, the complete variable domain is DAMVIQNPRYQVTQFGKPVTLSCSQTLNHNVMYWYQQKSSQAPKLLFHYYDKDFNNEADTPDNFQSRRPNTSFCFLDIRSPGLGDTAMYLCATSRVSGESEKLFFGSGTQLSVL.

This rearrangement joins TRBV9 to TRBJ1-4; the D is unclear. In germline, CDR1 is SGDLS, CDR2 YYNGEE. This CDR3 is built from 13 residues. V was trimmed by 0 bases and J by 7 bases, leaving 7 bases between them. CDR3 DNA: TGTGCCAGCAGCGTAGGTGTGGGTGAAAAACTGTTTTTT. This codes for CASSVGVGEKLFF.

CDR3 nucleotide sequence: TGTGCCAGCAGTTGGACAGCTGGACGGTACGAGCAGTACTTC. Protein: CASSWTAGRYEQYF. The rearrangement joins TRBV27 to TRBJ2-7; D may be TRBD1 (6 bases). CDR1 and CDR2 from the germline V gene are MNHEY and SMNVEV (reference sequence). The CDR3 has 14 residues. Trimming stripped 4 bases from V and 4 bases from J, with 14 bases between.

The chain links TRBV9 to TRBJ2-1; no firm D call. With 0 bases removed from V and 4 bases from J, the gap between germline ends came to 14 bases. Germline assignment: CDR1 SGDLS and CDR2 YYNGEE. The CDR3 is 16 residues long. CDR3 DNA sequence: TGTGCCAGCAGCGTAGCAGGCAAATCCACTTACAATGAGCAGTTCTTC. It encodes CASSVAGKSTYNEQFF.

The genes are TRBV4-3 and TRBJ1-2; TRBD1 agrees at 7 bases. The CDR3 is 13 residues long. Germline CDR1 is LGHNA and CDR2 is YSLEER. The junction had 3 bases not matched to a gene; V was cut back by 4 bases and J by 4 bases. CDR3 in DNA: TGCGCCAGCAGCCCGAACAGGGGCTATGGCTACACCTTC. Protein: CASSPNRGYGYTF.

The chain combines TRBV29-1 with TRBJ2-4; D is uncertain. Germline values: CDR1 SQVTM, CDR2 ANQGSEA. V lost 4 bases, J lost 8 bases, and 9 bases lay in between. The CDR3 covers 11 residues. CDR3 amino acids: CSVASSDIQYF. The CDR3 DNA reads TGCAGCGTTGCATCGTCGGACATTCAGTACTTC.

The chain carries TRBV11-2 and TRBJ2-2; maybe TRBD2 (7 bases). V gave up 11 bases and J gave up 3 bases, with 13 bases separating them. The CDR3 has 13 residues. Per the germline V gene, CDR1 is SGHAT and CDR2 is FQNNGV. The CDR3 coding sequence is TGTGCCGATTCGGGGGGCGACACCGGGGAGCTGTTTTTT. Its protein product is CADSGGDTGELFF.

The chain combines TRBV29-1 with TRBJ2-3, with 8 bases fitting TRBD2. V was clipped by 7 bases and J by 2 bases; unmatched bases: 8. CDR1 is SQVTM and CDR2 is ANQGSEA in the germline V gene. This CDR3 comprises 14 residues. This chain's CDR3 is CSAEAGDPTDTQYF. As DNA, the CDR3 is TGCAGCGCCGAAGCGGGGGATCCCACAGATACGCAGTATTTT.

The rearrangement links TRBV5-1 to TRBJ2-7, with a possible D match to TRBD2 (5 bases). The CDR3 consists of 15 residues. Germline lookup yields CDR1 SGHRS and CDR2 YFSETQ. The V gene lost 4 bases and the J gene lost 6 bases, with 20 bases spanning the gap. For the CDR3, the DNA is TGCGCCAGCAGCCATGAGAACCTAGCCTCCGGCGAGCAGTACTTC. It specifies CASSHENLASGEQYF.

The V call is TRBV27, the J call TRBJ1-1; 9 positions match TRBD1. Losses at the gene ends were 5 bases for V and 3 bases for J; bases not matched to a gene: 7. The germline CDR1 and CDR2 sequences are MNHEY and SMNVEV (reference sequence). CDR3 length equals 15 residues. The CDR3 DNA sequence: TGTGCCAGCAGTCCGGGACAGGGTGTTTACACTGAAGCTTTCTTT. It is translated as CASSPGQGVYTEAFF.

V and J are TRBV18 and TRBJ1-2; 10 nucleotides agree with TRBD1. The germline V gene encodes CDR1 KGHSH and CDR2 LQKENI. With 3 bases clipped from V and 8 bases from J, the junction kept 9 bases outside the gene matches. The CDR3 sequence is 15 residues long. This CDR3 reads CASSPNSGTGDGYTF. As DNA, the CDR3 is TGTGCCAGCTCACCTAACTCCGGGACAGGGGACGGCTACACCTTC.

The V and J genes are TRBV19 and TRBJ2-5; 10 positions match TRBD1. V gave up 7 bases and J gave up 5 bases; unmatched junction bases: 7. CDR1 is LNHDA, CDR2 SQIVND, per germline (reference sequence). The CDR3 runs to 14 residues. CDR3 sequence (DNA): TGTGCCAGTAAGGGGACAGGGGTTGTGGAGACCCAGTACTTC. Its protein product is CASKGTGVVETQYF.

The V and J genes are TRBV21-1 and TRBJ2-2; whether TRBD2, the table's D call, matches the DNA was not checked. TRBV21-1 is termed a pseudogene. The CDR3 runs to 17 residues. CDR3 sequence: CASSKAHRGGNTGELFF. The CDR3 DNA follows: TGTGCCAGCAGCAAAGCCCACCGAGGTGGGAACACCGGGGAGCTGTTTTTT.

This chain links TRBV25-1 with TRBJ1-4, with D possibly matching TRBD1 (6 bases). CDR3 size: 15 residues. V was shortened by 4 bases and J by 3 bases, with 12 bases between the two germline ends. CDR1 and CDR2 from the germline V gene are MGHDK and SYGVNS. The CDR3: CASSARQGPNEKLFF. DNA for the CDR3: TGTGCCAGCAGTGCACGTCAGGGGCCTAATGAAAAACTGTTTTTT.

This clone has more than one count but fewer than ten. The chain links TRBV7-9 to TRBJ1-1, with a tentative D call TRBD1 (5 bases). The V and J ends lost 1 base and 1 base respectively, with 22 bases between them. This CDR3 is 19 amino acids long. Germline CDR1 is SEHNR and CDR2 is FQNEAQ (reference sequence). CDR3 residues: CASSLVIPGRIWGNTEAFF. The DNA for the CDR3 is TGTGCCAGCAGCTTAGTTATCCCAGGGAGAATATGGGGGAACACTGAAGCTTTCTTT.

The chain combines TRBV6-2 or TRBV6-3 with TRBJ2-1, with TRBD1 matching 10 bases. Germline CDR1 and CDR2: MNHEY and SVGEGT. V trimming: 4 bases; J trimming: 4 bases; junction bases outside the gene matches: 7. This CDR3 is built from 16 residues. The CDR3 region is CASSSNRDRGYNEQFF. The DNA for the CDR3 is TGTGCCAGCAGTTCTAACCGGGACAGGGGTTACAATGAGCAGTTCTTC.

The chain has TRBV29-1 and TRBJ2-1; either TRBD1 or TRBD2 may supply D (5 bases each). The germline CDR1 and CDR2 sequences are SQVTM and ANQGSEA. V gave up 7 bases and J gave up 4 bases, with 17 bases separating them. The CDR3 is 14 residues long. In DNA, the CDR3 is TGCAGCGGAGAGGAGGCAGGGCCATACAATGAGCAGTTCTTC. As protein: CSGEEAGPYNEQFF.

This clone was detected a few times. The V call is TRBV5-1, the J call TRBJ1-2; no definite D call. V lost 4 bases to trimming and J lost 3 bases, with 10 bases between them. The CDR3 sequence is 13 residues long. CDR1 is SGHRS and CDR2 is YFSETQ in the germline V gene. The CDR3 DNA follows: TGCGCCAGCAGCCCGGACGGATACTATGGCTACACCTTC. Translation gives CASSPDGYYGYTF.

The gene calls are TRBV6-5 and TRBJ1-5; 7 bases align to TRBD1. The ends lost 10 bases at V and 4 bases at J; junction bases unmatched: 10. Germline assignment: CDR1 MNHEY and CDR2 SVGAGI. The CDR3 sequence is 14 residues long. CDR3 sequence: CATEPTGFNQPQHF. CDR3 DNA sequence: TGTGCCACCGAACCGACAGGGTTTAATCAGCCCCAGCATTTT.

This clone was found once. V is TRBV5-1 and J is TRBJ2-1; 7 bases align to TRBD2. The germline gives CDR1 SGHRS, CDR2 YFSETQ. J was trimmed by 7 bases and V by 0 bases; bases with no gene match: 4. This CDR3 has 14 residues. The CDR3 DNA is TGCGCCAGCAGCTTGGGGGGGACTACGAATGAGCAGTTCTTC. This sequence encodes CASSLGGTTNEQFF. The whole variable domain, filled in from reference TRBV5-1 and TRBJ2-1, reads KAGVTQTPRYLIKTRGQQVTLSCSPISGHRSVSWYQQTPGQGLQFLFEYFSETQRNKGNFPGRFSGRQFSNSRSEMNVSTLELGDSALYLCASSLGGTTNEQFFGPGTRLTVL.